This T cell receptor beta chain was recovered during a study of shared clonotypes between healthy human individuals. Findings and limits, study-wide: Clonotypes shared by all four sorted-subset donors had higher generation probabilities than non-shared clonotypes.

The CDR3 has 17 amino acids. Trimming stripped 3 bases from V and 1 base from J, with 16 bases between. Per germline, CDR1 SGHTS and CDR2 YDEGEE. This clone appeared once. What it binds is not known. Replicate PCRs run on sorted subsets employed approximately 0.2 ug DNA, approximately 30,000 T cell genomes. The table came from immunoSEQ multiplex PCR; TCRdb's copy has only in-frame clones and leaves some out. The data show about 2.3 million clones, roughly 93% seen once. The chain couples TRBV5-8 to TRBJ1-4; the D is unclear. The receptor comes from a young man in good health. Some clones in this sample may be carry-over from other donors' samples. The specimen was naive CD4+ T cells from PBMCs. Noted subset: CD45RA+ positively selected. CDR3 loop: CASSSGSWAGTNEKLFF. The CDR3 bases are TGTGCCAGCAGCTCTGGAAGTTGGGCTGGAACTAATGAAAAACTGTTTTTT.